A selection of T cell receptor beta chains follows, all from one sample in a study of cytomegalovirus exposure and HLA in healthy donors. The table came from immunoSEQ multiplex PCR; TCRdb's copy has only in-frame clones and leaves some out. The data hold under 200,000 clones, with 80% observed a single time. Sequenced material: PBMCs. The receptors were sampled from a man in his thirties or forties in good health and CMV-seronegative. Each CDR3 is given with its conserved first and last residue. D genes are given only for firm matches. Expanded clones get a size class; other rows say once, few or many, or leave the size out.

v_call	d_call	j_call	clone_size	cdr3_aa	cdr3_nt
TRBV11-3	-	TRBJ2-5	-	CASSLGREWQETQYF	TGTGCCAGCAGCTTAGGAAGGGAGTGGCAAGAGACCCAGTACTTC
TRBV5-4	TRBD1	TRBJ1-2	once	CASSLVPGGGYGYTF	TGTGCCAGCAGCTTGGTGCCAGGGGGAGGCTATGGCTACACCTTC
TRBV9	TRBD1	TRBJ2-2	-	CASSVLGTGNTGELFF	TGTGCCAGCAGCGTACTAGGGACAGGGAACACCGGGGAGCTGTTTTTT
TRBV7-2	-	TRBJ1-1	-	CASSLVQGLGNTEAFF	TGTGCCAGCAGCTTAGTGCAGGGCTTAGGGAACACTGAAGCTTTCTTT
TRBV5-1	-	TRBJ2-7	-	CASSLATQGGSYEQYF	TGCGCCAGCAGCTTGGCTACCCAGGGGGGTTCCTACGAGCAGTACTTC
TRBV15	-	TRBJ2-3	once	CATSREGGPRYTQYF	TGTGCCACCAGCAGAGAGGGCGGGCCCCGCTATACGCAGTATTTT
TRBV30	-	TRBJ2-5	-	CAWSVLTGVGETQYF	TGTGCCTGGAGTGTACTAACGGGGGTAGGAGAGACCCAGTACTTC
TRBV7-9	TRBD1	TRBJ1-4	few	CASRPRTGENEKLFF	TGTGCCAGCAGGCCGCGGACAGGGGAAAATGAAAAACTGTTTTTT
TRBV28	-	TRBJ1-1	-	CASSFLSGEAFF	TGTGCCAGCAGTTTTCTATCGGGTGAAGCTTTCTTT
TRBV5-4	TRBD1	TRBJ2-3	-	CASSPGTGGGTDTQYF	TGTGCCAGCAGCCCTGGGACAGGGGGCGGGACAGATACGCAGTATTTT
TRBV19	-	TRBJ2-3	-	CATGLGDTQYF	TGTGCCACCGGACTGGGAGATACGCAGTATTTT
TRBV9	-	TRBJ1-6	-	CASSVGIGVDSPLHF	TGTGCCAGCAGCGTAGGGATAGGGGTCGACTCACCCCTCCACTTT
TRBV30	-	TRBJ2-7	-	CAWNRVRSRDEQYF	TGTGCCTGGAACAGAGTCCGTTCGAGGGACGAGCAGTACTTC
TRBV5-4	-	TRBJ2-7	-	CASSPAGPYEQYF	TGTGCCAGCAGCCCTGCGGGGCCCTACGAGCAGTACTTC
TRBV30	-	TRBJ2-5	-	CAWSVPLVWYQETQYF	TGTGCCTGGAGTGTACCTCTAGTTTGGTACCAAGAGACCCAGTACTTC
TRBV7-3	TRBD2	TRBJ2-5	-	CASSSGLAGGPVTQYF	TGTGCCAGCAGCTCAGGACTAGCGGGAGGGCCTGTGACCCAGTACTTC
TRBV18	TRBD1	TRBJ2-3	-	CASSPDRGDTQYF	TGTGCCAGCTCACCGGACAGGGGGGATACGCAGTATTTT
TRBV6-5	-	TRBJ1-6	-	CASSYFRANSPLHF	TGTGCCAGCAGTTACTTCAGGGCGAATTCACCCCTCCACTTT
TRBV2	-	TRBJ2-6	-	CASSEVSGALLTGANVLTF	TGTGCCAGCAGTGAGGTGTCAGGGGCTTTACTTACTGGGGCCAACGTCCTGACTTTC
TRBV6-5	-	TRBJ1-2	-	CASTRTGVSYGYTF	TGTGCCAGCACCCGGACCGGGGTGAGCTATGGCTACACCTTC
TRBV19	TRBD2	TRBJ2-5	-	CASVAGGQETQYF	TGTGCCAGTGTGGCGGGAGGACAAGAGACCCAGTACTTC
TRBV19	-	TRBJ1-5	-	CASSLDSARNPYYSNQPQHF	TGTGCCAGTAGTCTCGACAGCGCAAGAAACCCCTACTATAGCAATCAGCCCCAGCATTTT
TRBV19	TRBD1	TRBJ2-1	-	CASRDRYYNEQFF	TGTGCCAGCCGGGACAGGTACTACAATGAGCAGTTCTTC
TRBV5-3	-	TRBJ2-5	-	CARSLGGRGHETQYF	TGTGCCAGAAGCTTGGGTGGCAGGGGACATGAGACCCAGTACTTC
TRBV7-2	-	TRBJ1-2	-	CASRTNRGDGYTF	TGTGCCAGCAGAACTAACCGGGGGGATGGCTACACCTTC
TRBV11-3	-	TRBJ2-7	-	CASSWRDSYEQYF	TGTGCCAGCAGCTGGAGGGACTCCTACGAGCAGTACTTC
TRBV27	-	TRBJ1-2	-	CASSYGTSHGYTF	TGTGCCAGCAGTTATGGGACATCGCATGGCTACACCTTC
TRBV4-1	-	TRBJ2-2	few	CASSHQNTGELFF	TGCGCCAGCAGCCACCAGAACACCGGGGAGCTGTTTTTT
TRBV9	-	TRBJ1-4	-	CASSVQANGNEKLFF	TGTGCCAGCAGCGTACAGGCCAATGGGAATGAAAAACTGTTTTTT
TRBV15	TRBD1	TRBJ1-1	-	CATSSQGGMNTEAFF	TGTGCCACCAGCAGCCAGGGGGGCATGAACACTGAAGCTTTCTTT
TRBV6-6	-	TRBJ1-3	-	CASSYPGRAGNTIYF	TGTGCCAGCAGTTACCCGGGCAGGGCTGGAAACACCATATATTTT
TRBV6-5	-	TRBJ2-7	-	CASSLLPRGNYEQYF	TGTGCCAGCAGTTTACTCCCGCGGGGAAACTACGAGCAGTACTTC
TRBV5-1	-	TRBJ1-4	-	CASSPGGEKLFF	TGCGCCAGCAGCCCAGGTGGTGAAAAACTGTTTTTT
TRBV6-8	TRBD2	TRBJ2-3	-	CASSYLGTSIDTQYF	TGTGCCAGCAGTTACTTGGGGACTAGTATAGATACGCAGTATTTT
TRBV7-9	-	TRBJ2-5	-	CASSSLSDQETQYF	TGTGCCAGCAGCTCCCTTTCGGACCAAGAGACCCAGTACTTC
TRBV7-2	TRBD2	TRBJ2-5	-	CASSLTGRARETQYF	TGTGCCAGCAGCTTAACCGGGAGGGCTCGAGAGACCCAGTACTTC
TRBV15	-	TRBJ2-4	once	CATSFGTQNIQYF	TGTGCCACCAGTTTCGGGACTCAAAACATTCAGTACTTC
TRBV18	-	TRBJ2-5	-	CASSPSTLETQYF	TGTGCCAGCTCACCGTCAACATTGGAGACCCAGTACTTC
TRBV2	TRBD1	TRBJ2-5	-	CASSGQGRETQYF	TGTGCCAGCAGTGGACAGGGAAGAGAGACCCAGTACTTC
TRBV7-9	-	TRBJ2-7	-	CASSYQYGQYF	TGTGCCAGCAGCTACCAATACGGGCAGTACTTC
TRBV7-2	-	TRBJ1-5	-	CASRPTDTYSNQPQHF	TGTGCCAGCAGGCCTACAGATACCTATAGCAATCAGCCCCAGCATTTT
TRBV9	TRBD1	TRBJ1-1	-	CASSVGDSNTEAFF	TGTGCCAGCAGCGTAGGGGACAGTAACACTGAAGCTTTCTTT
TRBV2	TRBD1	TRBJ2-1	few	CASARGQGWTNEQFF	TGTGCCAGCGCCAGAGGACAGGGCTGGACCAATGAGCAGTTCTTC
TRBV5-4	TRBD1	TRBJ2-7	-	CASSQGQGASAYEQYF	TGTGCCAGCAGCCAGGGACAGGGCGCGAGCGCCTACGAGCAGTACTTC
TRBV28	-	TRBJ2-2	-	CASSLTLSGANTGELFF	TGTGCCAGCAGTCTTACCCTGAGCGGTGCGAACACCGGGGAGCTGTTTTTT
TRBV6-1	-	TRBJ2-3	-	CASTPGTPRGTQYF	TGTGCCAGCACGCCCGGGACTCCCCGTGGGACGCAGTATTTT
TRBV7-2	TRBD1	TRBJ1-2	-	CASSAGQGYGYTF	TGTGCCAGCAGCGCGGGACAGGGCTATGGCTACACCTTC